In this sample, the clone carrying this T cell receptor beta chain turned up once. The participants were between about 18 and 95 years old and came from roughly 24 US areas. Cohort 3 recovered donors had two negative PCRs, clearance, or symptom resolution. The data stem from a study of blood T cell repertoires in COVID-19. Profiled with immunoSEQ multiplex PCR; TCRdb holds only in-frame clones, not every one. The sample shows 450,000 to 600,000 clones, about 85% of them seen only once. The clonotype was recovered from a woman aged 18-29 years who had recovered from COVID-19. What was sequenced was PBMCs or T cells enriched from blood (not recorded which).

The CDR3 sequence: CASKWQGGLGGTEAFF. In DNA, the CDR3 is TGTGCCAGCAAATGGCAGGGCGGTCTCGGGGGCACTGAAGCTTTCTTT. This chain joins TRBV2 and TRBJ1-1, with D possibly matching TRBD1 (5 bases). CDR1 and CDR2 from the germline V gene are SNHLY and FYNNEI. This CDR3 contains 16 residues. V lost 7 bases and J 4 bases, leaving 22 bases between the germline ends.